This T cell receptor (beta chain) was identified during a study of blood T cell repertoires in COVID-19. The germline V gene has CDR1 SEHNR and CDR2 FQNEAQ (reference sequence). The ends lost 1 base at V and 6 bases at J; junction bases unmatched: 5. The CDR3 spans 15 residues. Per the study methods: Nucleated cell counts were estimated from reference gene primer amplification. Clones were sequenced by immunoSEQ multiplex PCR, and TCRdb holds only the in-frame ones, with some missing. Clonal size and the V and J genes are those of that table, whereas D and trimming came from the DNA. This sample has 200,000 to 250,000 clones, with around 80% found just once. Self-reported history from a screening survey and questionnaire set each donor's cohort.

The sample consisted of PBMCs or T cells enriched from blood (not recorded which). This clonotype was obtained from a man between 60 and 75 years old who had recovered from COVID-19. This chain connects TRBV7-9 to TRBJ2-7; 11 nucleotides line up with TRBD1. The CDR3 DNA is TGTGCCAGCAGCTTAGGCGGGACAGGGGGGGTCGAGCAGTACTTC. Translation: CASSLGGTGGVEQYF.